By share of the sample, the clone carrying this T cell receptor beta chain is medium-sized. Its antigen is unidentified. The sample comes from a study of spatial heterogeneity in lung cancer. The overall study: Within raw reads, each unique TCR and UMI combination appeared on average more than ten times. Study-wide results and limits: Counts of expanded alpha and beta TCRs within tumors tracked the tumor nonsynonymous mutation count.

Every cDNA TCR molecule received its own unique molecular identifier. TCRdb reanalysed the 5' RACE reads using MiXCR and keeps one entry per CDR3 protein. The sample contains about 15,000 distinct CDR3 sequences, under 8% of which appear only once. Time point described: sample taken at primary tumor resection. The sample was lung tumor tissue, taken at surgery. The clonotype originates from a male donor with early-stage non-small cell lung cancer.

CDR3 DNA: TGTGCCAGCAGCCCTAACAGGGGTCTTTACAATGAGCAGTTCTTC. Protein product: CASSPNRGLYNEQFF. The chain couples TRBV14 to TRBJ2-1, with TRBD1 matching 7 bases. Germline values: CDR1 SGHDN, CDR2 FVKESK. This CDR3 is built from 15 residues. J lost 4 bases, V lost 4 bases, and 7 bases had no gene match.